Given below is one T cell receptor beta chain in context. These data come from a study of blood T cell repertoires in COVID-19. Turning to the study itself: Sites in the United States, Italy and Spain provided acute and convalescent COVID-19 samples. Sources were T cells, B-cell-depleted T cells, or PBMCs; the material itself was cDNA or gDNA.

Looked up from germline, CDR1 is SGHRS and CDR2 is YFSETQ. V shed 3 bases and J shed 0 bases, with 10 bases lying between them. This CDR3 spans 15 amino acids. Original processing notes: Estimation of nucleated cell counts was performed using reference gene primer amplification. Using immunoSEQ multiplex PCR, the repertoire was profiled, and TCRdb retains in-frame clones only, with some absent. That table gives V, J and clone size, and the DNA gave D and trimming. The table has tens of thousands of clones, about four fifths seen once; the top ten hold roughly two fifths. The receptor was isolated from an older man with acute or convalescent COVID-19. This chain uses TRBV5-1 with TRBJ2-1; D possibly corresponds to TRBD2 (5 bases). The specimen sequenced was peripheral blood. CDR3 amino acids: CASSSSGSSYNEQFF. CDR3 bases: TGCGCCAGCAGCTCAAGCGGCAGCTCCTACAATGAGCAGTTCTTC.